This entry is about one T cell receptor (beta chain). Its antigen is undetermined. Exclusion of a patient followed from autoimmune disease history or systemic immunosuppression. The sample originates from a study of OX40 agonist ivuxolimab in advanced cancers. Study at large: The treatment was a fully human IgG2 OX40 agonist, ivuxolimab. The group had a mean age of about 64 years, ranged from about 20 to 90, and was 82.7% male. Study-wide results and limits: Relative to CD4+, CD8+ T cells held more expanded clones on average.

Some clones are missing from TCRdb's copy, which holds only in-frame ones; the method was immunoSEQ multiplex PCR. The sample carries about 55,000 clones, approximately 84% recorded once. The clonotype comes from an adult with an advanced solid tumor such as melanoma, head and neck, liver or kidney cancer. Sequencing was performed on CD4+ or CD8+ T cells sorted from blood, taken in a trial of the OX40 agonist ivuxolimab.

The CDR3 nucleotides are TGCGCCAGCAGCTTAGGATTAACTAGCGGGATCACAGATACGCAGTATTTT. It specifies CASSLGLTSGITDTQYF. The genes are TRBV5-1 and TRBJ2-3; 10 positions agree with TRBD2. Germline V gene sequence: CDR1 SGHRS, CDR2 YFSETQ. J lost 2 bases, V lost 2 bases, and 8 bases had no gene match. This CDR3 spans 17 amino acids.